This is a list of T cell receptor beta chains from one sample in a study of radiation and T cells in renal cell carcinoma. This table comes from immunoSEQ multiplex PCR, and its TCRdb copy is limited to in-frame clones, with some not included. This table has 120,000 to 150,000 clones, around 89% appearing once. The sample was blood, taken from a patient whose treatment included radiotherapy and nephrectomy. Receptor source: a woman aged 70-85 years with renal cell carcinoma. Each CDR3 is given with its conserved first and last residue. The D gene is left open where the match is weak. Clone size is given for some rows only: seen once, a few or many times, or a class if the clone is expanded.

J gene: TRBJ1-4; V gene: TRBV6-5; clone size: once; D gene: TRBD1; CDR3 DNA: TGTGCCAGCAGGGGGGGACAGAATAATGAAAAACTGTTTTTT; CDR3 protein: CASRGGQNNEKLFF
J gene: TRBJ2-5; V gene: TRBV4-2; clone size: NA; D gene: TRBD1; CDR3 DNA: TGTGCCAGCAGCCAACCGACGACAGGGGGCTTTTGGCAAGAGACCCAGTACTTC; CDR3 protein: CASSQPTTGGFWQETQYF
J gene: TRBJ2-7; V gene: TRBV6-5; clone size: NA; D gene: NA; CDR3 DNA: TGTGCCAGCAGTTACCTTGCAGGATCCTACTACGAGCAGTACTTC; CDR3 protein: CASSYLAGSYYEQYF
J gene: TRBJ2-7; V gene: TRBV4-2; clone size: NA; D gene: NA; CDR3 DNA: TGTGCCAGCAGCCGGACTGCCGGCCCCTACGAGCAGTACTTC; CDR3 protein: CASSRTAGPYEQYF
J gene: TRBJ1-4; V gene: TRBV29-1; clone size: NA; D gene: NA; CDR3 DNA: TGCAGCGTTGAACTGGAGGCTAATGAAAAACTGTTTTTT; CDR3 protein: CSVELEANEKLFF
J gene: TRBJ2-1; V gene: TRBV7-9; clone size: NA; D gene: TRBD2; CDR3 DNA: TGTGCCAGCAGCCTGACTAGCGGGGATGAGCAGTTCTTC; CDR3 protein: CASSLTSGDEQFF
J gene: TRBJ2-5; V gene: TRBV7-9; clone size: once; D gene: NA; CDR3 DNA: TGTGCCAGCAGCGCCTACCAAGAGACCCAGTACTTC; CDR3 protein: CASSAYQETQYF
J gene: TRBJ1-4; V gene: TRBV19; clone size: NA; D gene: TRBD1; CDR3 DNA: TGTGCCAGTAGTATGGACAGGGGAACTAATGAAAAACTGTTTTTT; CDR3 protein: CASSMDRGTNEKLFF
J gene: TRBJ2-7; V gene: TRBV7-2; clone size: NA; D gene: NA; CDR3 DNA: TGTGCCAGCAGCAAACCCCTTTACGAGCAGTACTTC; CDR3 protein: CASSKPLYEQYF
J gene: TRBJ1-5; V gene: TRBV7-9; clone size: many; D gene: NA; CDR3 DNA: TGTGCCAGCAGCTTAGAGGTGGGGCAGCCCCAGCATTTT; CDR3 protein: CASSLEVGQPQHF
J gene: TRBJ2-5; V gene: TRBV29-1; clone size: once; D gene: NA; CDR3 DNA: TGCAGCCCCGCCGGTCCTGCGGAGACCCAGTACTTC; CDR3 protein: CSPAGPAETQYF
J gene: TRBJ1-5; V gene: TRBV18; clone size: NA; D gene: NA; CDR3 DNA: TGTGCCAGCTCACCAACAAATCAGAACAATCAGCCCCAGCATTTT; CDR3 protein: CASSPTNQNNQPQHF
J gene: TRBJ2-5; V gene: TRBV7-2; clone size: NA; D gene: TRBD1; CDR3 DNA: TGTGCCAGCAGCTTAGGACAGGGTGTGGGAGAGACCCAGTACTTC; CDR3 protein: CASSLGQGVGETQYF
J gene: TRBJ1-1; V gene: TRBV7-9; clone size: NA; D gene: NA; CDR3 DNA: TGTGCCAGCAGCGAGTGGGGAAACACTGAAGCTTTCTTT; CDR3 protein: CASSEWGNTEAFF